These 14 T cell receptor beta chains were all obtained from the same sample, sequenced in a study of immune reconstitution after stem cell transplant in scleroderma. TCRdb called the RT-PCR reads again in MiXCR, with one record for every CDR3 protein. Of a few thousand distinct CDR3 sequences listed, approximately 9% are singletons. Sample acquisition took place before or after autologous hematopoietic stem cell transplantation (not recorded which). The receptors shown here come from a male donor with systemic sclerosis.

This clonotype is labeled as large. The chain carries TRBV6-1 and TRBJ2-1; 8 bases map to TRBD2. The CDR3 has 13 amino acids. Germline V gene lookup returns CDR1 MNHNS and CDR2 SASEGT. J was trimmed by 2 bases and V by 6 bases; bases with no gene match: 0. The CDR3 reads CASRLAAYNEQFF. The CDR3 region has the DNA TGTGCCAGCAGACTAGCGGCCTACAATGAGCAGTTCTTC.

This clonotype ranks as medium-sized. This CDR3 is CASSPMVGDRELNTEAFF. CDR3 DNA: TGCGCCAGCAGCCCCATGGTGGGGGACAGGGAACTCAACACTGAAGCTTTCTTT. The V and J genes are TRBV5-1 and TRBJ1-1; 9 nucleotides align to TRBD1. The CDR3 has 18 residues. V was clipped by 4 bases and J by 2 bases; unmatched bases: 15. Germline loops: CDR1 SGHRS, CDR2 YFSETQ.

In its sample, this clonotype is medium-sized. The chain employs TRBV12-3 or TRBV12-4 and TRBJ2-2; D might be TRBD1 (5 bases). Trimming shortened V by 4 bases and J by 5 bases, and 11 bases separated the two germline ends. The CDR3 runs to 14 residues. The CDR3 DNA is TGTGCCAGCAGTTGGGCAGGGTGGACCGGGGAGCTGTTTTTT. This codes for CASSWAGWTGELFF.

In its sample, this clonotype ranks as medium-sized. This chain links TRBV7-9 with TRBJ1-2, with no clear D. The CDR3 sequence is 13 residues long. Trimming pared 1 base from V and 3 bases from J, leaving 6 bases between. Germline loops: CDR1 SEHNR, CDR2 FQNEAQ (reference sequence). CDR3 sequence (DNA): TGTGCCAGCAGCTTAGGACGGGACTATGGCTACACCTTC. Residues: CASSLGRDYGYTF. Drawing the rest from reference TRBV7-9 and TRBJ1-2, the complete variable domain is DTGVSQNPRHKITKRGQNVTFRCDPISEHNRLYWYRQTLGQGPEFLTYFQNEAQLEKSRLLSDRFSAERPKGSFSTLEIQRTEQGDSAMYLCASSLGRDYGYTFGSGTRLTVV.

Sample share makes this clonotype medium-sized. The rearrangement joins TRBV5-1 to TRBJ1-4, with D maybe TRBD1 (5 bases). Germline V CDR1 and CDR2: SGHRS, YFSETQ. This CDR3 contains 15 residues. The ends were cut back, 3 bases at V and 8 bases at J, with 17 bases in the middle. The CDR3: CASSWGKGAGEKLFF. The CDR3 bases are TGCGCCAGCAGCTGGGGGAAAGGGGCCGGGGAAAAACTGTTTTTT.

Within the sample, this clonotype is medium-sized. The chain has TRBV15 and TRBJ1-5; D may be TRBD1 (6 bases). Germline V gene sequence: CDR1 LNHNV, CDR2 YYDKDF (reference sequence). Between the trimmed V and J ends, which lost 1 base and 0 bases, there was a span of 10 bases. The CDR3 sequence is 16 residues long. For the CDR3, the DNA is TGTGCCACCAGCAGAGTGGCAGGGGATAGCAATCAGCCCCAGCATTTT. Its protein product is CATSRVAGDSNQPQHF.

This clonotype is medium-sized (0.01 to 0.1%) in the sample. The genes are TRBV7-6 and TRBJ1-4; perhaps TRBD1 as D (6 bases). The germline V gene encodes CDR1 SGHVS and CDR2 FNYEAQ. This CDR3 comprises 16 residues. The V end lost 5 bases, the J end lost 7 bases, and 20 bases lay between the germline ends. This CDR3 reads CASSIRPRGMGEKLFF. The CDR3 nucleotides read TGTGCCAGCAGCATTCGCCCCAGGGGCATGGGTGAAAAACTGTTTTTT.

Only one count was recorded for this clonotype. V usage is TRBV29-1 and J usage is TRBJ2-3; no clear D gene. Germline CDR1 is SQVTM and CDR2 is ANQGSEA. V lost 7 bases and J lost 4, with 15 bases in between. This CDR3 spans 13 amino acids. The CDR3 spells CSALIGGADTQYF. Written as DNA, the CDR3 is TGCAGCGCTCTAATAGGCGGTGCAGATACGCAGTATTTT.

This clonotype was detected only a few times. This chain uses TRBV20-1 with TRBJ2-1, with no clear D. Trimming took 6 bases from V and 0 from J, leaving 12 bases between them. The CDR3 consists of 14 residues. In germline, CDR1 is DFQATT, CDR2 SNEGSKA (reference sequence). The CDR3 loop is CSAADTSSYNEQFF. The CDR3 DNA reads TGCAGTGCCGCCGACACCAGCTCCTACAATGAGCAGTTCTTC.

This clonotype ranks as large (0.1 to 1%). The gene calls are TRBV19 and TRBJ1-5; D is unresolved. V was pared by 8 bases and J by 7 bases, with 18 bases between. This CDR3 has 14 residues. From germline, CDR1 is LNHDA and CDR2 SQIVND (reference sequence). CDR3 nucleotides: TGTGCCAGTGGAAAAGGGTCCGGGATGCAGCCCCAGCATTTT. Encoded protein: CASGKGSGMQPQHF.

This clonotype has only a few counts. The CDR3 nucleotides read TGCAGTGCTCCAAGGGGGGGATTAGATACGCAGTATTTT. As protein: CSAPRGGLDTQYF. The V and J genes are TRBV20-1 and TRBJ2-3; TRBD2 is a possible D gene (7 bases). CDR1 and CDR2 from the germline V gene are DFQATT and SNEGSKA (reference sequence). The V end lost 5 bases, the J end lost 5 bases, and 14 bases lay between the germline ends. This CDR3 is 13 amino acids long.

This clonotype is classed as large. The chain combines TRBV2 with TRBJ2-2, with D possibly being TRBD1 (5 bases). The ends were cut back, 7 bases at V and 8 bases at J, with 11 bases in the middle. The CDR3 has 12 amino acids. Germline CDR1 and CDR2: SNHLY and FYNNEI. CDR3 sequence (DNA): TGTGCCAGCACTATCAGGGAAGGGGAGCTGTTTTTT. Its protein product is CASTIREGELFF.

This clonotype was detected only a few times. The CDR3 loop reads CASSHGTGAYEQYF. For the CDR3, the DNA is TGTGCCAGCAGTCATGGGACAGGGGCCTACGAGCAGTACTTC. The chain joins TRBV5-5 to TRBJ2-7; 10 nucleotides match TRBD1. V shed 5 bases, J shed 2 bases, and the junction held 4 bases outside the gene matches. The CDR3 has 14 amino acids. Per germline, CDR1 SGHKS and CDR2 YYEKEE (reference sequence).

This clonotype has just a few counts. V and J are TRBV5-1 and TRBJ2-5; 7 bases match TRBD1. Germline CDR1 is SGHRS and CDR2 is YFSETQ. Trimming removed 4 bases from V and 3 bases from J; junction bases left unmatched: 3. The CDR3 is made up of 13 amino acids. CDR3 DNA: TGCGCCAGCAGCCTGGGACAGAAAGAGACCCAGTACTTC. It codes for CASSLGQKETQYF.